The 30 T cell receptor beta chains in this list originate from one sample, sequenced in a study of T cells in Graves' hyperthyroidism and ophthalmopathy. Amplified regions were TCR beta CDR3 sequences from RNA transcripts. A first-round RT-PCR of the TCR CDR3 used the HTBI primer set. TCRdb reprocessed the multiplex PCR reads via MiXCR and lists one record per CDR3 protein. The table has 500,000 to 600,000 distinct CDR3 sequences, 46% seen once. Sequencing was carried out using peripheral blood or thyroid tissue (not recorded which). Receptor source: an adult woman with Graves' disease, either hyperthyroidism or ophthalmopathy (not recorded which).

This rearrangement joins TRBV7-7 to TRBJ2-5; tentative D call: TRBD1 (6 bases). CDR3 size: 14 residues. Germline CDR1 reads SSHAT; CDR2 reads FNYEAQ (reference sequence). V dropped 4 bases and J dropped 1 base, with 10 bases sitting between them. The CDR3 sequence is CASSSQGLQETQYF. For the CDR3, the DNA is TGTGCCAGCAGCTCTCAGGGGCTCCAAGAGACCCAGTACTTC.

V and J are TRBV5-1 and TRBJ1-5, with a tentative D call TRBD1 (6 bases). Germline loops: CDR1 SGHRS, CDR2 YFSETQ. This CDR3 region has 14 residues. The V end lost 4 bases, the J end lost 5 bases, and 13 bases lay between the germline ends. The CDR3, as DNA: TGCGCCAGCAGCCGTCGGGCAGGGGATCAGCCCCAGCATTTT. Encoded protein: CASSRRAGDQPQHF.

This clonotype came up a few times. The chain couples TRBV12-5 to TRBJ1-1, with TRBD1 as a possible D gene (6 bases). V was cut by 4 bases and J by 0 bases, with 18 bases left in between. Germline loops: CDR1 LGHNT, CDR2 FRNRAP. This CDR3 region has 17 residues. CDR3 sequence reads: CASGSYQKDRMNTEAFF. The DNA for the CDR3 is TGTGCTAGTGGTTCCTACCAAAAGGACAGAATGAACACTGAAGCTTTCTTT.

The V gene is TRBV10-3, the J gene TRBJ2-7; the D gene is possibly TRBD2 (5 bases). Germline CDR1 is ENHRY and CDR2 is SYGVKD. This CDR3 has 13 residues. The V and J ends lost 10 bases and 2 bases respectively, with 15 bases between them. The CDR3 loop reads CATQAGVPYEQYF. CDR3 in DNA: TGTGCCACCCAGGCGGGCGTCCCCTACGAGCAGTACTTC.

This clonotype has more than one count but fewer than ten. The chain combines TRBV5-1 with TRBJ1-2; D gene ambiguous. This CDR3 is built from 15 residues. The germline V and J ends were trimmed by 0 bases and 2 bases, with 11 bases remaining between them. Germline V gene lookup returns CDR1 SGHRS and CDR2 YFSETQ. The CDR3 DNA sequence: TGCGCCAGCAGCTTGGATCCTACGTGGAACTATGGCTACACCTTC. The encoded protein is CASSLDPTWNYGYTF.

This chain uses TRBV7-2 with TRBJ1-5; D remains unclear. Trimming cost V 0 bases and J 0 bases, with 6 bases left between them. This CDR3 contains 15 residues. Germline V gene lookup returns CDR1 SGHTA and CDR2 FQGNSA. In nucleotides, the CDR3 is TGTGCCAGCAGCTTAGCCCATTATAGCAATCAGCCCCAGCATTTT. Its translation is CASSLAHYSNQPQHF.

This clonotype was detected ten times or more. The chain combines TRBV24-1 with TRBJ1-1, with 10 bases fitting TRBD1. The CDR3 runs to 14 residues. Germline V gene lookup returns CDR1 KGHDR and CDR2 SFDVKD. Losses at the gene ends were 4 bases for V and 6 bases for J; bases not matched to a gene: 4. The DNA for the CDR3 is TGTGCCACCAGTGAACCGGGACAGGGGCCTGAAGCTTTCTTT. This encodes CATSEPGQGPEAFF.

The chain carries TRBV6-5 and TRBJ2-2, with 10 bases lining up with TRBD2. The CDR3 extends over 16 amino acids. V dropped 6 bases and J dropped 4; count of bases not matched to a gene: 8. Germline CDR1 is MNHEY and CDR2 is SVGAGI. In DNA form, the CDR3 reads TGTGCCAGCAGACCCCTAGCGGGAGCTGGCACCGGGGAGCTGTTTTTT. It codes for CASRPLAGAGTGELFF.

Only one count was recorded for this clonotype. The rearrangement uses TRBV7-9 and TRBJ2-7, with D possibly matching TRBD2 (6 bases). CDR1 and CDR2 (germline): SEHNR, FQNEAQ (reference sequence). V lost 5 bases and J lost 1, with 15 bases in between. The CDR3 is made up of 15 amino acids. Here the CDR3 reads CASSRDGRASYEQYF. For the CDR3, the DNA is TGTGCCAGCAGCAGAGACGGGAGAGCGTCCTACGAGCAGTACTTC.

This clonotype was recorded at least ten times. V gene TRBV20-1 combines with J gene TRBJ2-7; D perhaps matches TRBD2 (6 bases). CDR1 DFQATT and CDR2 SNEGSKA come from the germline V gene (reference sequence). With 6 bases removed from V and 4 bases from J, the gap between germline ends came to 19 bases. CDR3 length equals 14 residues. The CDR3 bases are TGCAGTGCCCAAAGGGATAGCGGAACTTACGAGCAGTACTTC. Translation gives CSAQRDSGTYEQYF.

This clonotype was seen only a few times. J is TRBJ2-2 and V is TRBV20-1; 9 positions match TRBD2. The CDR3 has 16 amino acids. With 3 bases clipped from V and 3 bases from J, the junction kept 8 bases outside the gene matches. In germline, CDR1 is DFQATT, CDR2 SNEGSKA (reference sequence). The chain's CDR3 is CSASFEAGGYTGELFF. The CDR3 region has the DNA TGCAGTGCTAGTTTTGAAGCGGGAGGTTACACCGGGGAGCTGTTTTTT.

This clonotype was counted at least ten times. The chain couples TRBV20-1 to TRBJ2-5; the D call may be TRBD1 or TRBD2 (5 bases each). The CDR3 covers 14 residues. The V and J ends lost 3 bases and 5 bases respectively, with 16 bases between them. Looked up from germline, CDR1 is DFQATT and CDR2 is SNEGSKA (reference sequence). As DNA, the CDR3 is TGCAGTGCTAGTGGTTGGGGGAGTGGGGAGACCCAGTACTTC. Encoded protein: CSASGWGSGETQYF.

This clonotype has a handful of counts. V usage is TRBV28 and J usage is TRBJ1-1; D gene uncertain. This CDR3 is 12 amino acids long. V gave up 3 bases and J gave up 8 bases, with 10 bases separating them. Germline V gene sequence: CDR1 MDHEN, CDR2 SYDVKM. As DNA, the CDR3 is TGTGCCAGCAGTTTGGAAGTGGGCGAAGCTTTCTTT. Its translation: CASSLEVGEAFF.

This clonotype was counted between two and nine times. The rearrangement joins TRBV5-1 to TRBJ2-5, with 12 bases matching TRBD1. CDR3 length equals 17 residues. J lost 5 bases, V lost 3 bases, and 11 bases had no gene match. Looked up from germline, CDR1 is SGHRS and CDR2 is YFSETQ. The CDR3 here is CASSSTGTGGLWETQYF. The CDR3 bases are TGCGCCAGCAGCTCCACCGGGACAGGGGGCCTTTGGGAGACCCAGTACTTC. Together with reference TRBV5-1 and TRBJ2-5, the CDR3 gives the full variable domain: KAGVTQTPRYLIKTRGQQVTLSCSPISGHRSVSWYQQTPGQGLQFLFEYFSETQRNKGNFPGRFSGRQFSNSRSEMNVSTLELGDSALYLCASSSTGTGGLWETQYFGPGTRLLVL.

This clonotype was counted a few times. A much larger clone lies one base from this, so it may be a read error. This chain uses TRBV7-9 with TRBJ1-1; 7 nucleotides align to TRBD1. The length of the CDR3 is 13 residues. Losses at the gene ends were 4 bases for V and 11 bases for J; bases not matched to a gene: 10. CDR1 is SEHNR and CDR2 is FQNEAQ in the germline V gene (reference sequence). The chain's CDR3 is CASSSGQEGRAFF. In DNA, the CDR3 is TGTGCCAGCAGCTCAGGACAGGAAGGCCGGGCTTTCTTT. The full variable domain, in which reference TRBV7-9 and TRBJ1-1 provide the parts outside the CDR3, is DTGVSQNPRHKITKRGQNVTFRCDPISEHNRLYWYRQTLGQGPEFLTYFQNEAQLEKSRLLSDRFSAERPKGSFSTLEIQRTEQGDSAMYLCASSSGQEGRAFFGQGTRLTVV.

The V gene is TRBV10-3, the J gene TRBJ2-6; TRBD2 matches 7 bases. CDR1 is ENHRY, CDR2 SYGVKD, per germline. The CDR3 consists of 16 residues. J was trimmed by 9 bases and V by 4 bases; bases with no gene match: 12. In DNA form, the CDR3 reads TGTGCCATCAGTGCCTATGACCCGGGAGGCTACAACGTCCTGACTTTC. Translated, it gives CAISAYDPGGYNVLTF.

This clonotype was found many times. This chain joins TRBV6-1 and TRBJ1-1, with a possible D match to TRBD1 (5 bases). V was shortened by 2 bases and J by 3 bases, with 10 bases between the two germline ends. Germline CDR1 is MNHNS and CDR2 is SASEGT. This CDR3 region has 14 residues. The CDR3 DNA follows: TGTGCCAGCAGTGAAACCGGGACTTACACTGAAGCTTTCTTT. Its translation is CASSETGTYTEAFF.

On this clonotype: One end of the junction does not line up with germline, which may come from a read error. The CDR3 here is CASSLGALNRETQYF. The CDR3 DNA is TGTGCCAGCAGTTTAGGGGCCCTCAATCGAGAGACCCAGTACTTC. The V and J genes are TRBV7-9 and TRBJ2-5; D is perhaps TRBD1 (5 bases). In germline, CDR1 is SEHNR, CDR2 FQNEAQ (reference sequence). This CDR3 region has 15 residues.

This clonotype was observed a handful of times. The J gene is TRBJ1-2, the V gene TRBV7-6; D not certain. This CDR3 contains 13 residues. V gave up 3 bases and J gave up 4 bases, with 9 bases separating them. The germline CDR1 and CDR2 sequences are SGHVS and FNYEAQ. The DNA for the CDR3 is TGTGCCAGCAGCTTTCCGAGCGGCTATGGCTACACCTTC. This gives the protein CASSFPSGYGYTF.

This chain joins TRBV20-1 and TRBJ1-5; 8 nucleotides align to TRBD1. The CDR3 is made up of 12 amino acids. V lost 1 base and J lost 10; bases outside the gene matches: 3. The germline V gene encodes CDR1 DFQATT and CDR2 SNEGSKA (reference sequence). The CDR3 spells CSARAGTGPQHF. The CDR3 region has the DNA TGCAGTGCTAGAGCCGGGACAGGTCCCCAGCATTTT.

For the CDR3, the DNA is TGTGCCATCAGTGAGTCAGGGGTAGAGCAGTTCTTC. This codes for CAISESGVEQFF. The V gene is TRBV10-3, the J gene TRBJ2-1; tentative D call: TRBD1 (5 bases). Germline lookup yields CDR1 ENHRY and CDR2 SYGVKD. V was trimmed by 0 bases and J by 10 bases, leaving 7 bases between them. The CDR3 spans 12 residues.

This clonotype was counted only a few times. The V and J genes are TRBV15 and TRBJ2-5, with 11 bases fitting TRBD2. V was clipped by 10 bases and J by 5 bases; unmatched bases: 12. Germline V gives CDR1 LNHNV, CDR2 YYDKDF (reference sequence). The CDR3 totals 15 residues. The CDR3 sequence: CASAFSGLAEETQYF. The DNA of the CDR3 is TGTGCCAGCGCATTCTCGGGACTAGCGGAGGAGACCCAGTACTTC.

Details on this clonotype: The junction does not match germline at one end; this may be a read error. The rearrangement joins TRBV4-1 to TRBJ2-7; D ambiguous. Germline-derived CDR1 and CDR2 are MGHRA and YSYEKL. This CDR3 has 14 residues. CDR3 nucleotide sequence: TGTGCCAGCAGCCAAGCCGGGTTCGCCTACGAGCAGTACTTC. Its translation: CASSQAGFAYEQYF.

This clonotype came up once. A read error may be the cause here, since a much bigger clone is one base away. The rearrangement links TRBV7-9 to TRBJ1-6; no firm D call. Germline CDR1 reads SEHNR; CDR2 reads FQNEAQ (reference sequence). The CDR3 contains 15 residues. CDR3 bases: TGTACCAGCAGCCAAGTTTCGGGGATCGAGTCACCCCTCCACTTT. Translated, it gives CTSSQVSGIESPLHF.

The V and J genes are TRBV7-9 and TRBJ2-5, with unresolved D. Germline CDR1 and CDR2: SEHNR and FQNEAQ (reference sequence). V gave up 5 bases and J gave up 1 base, with 14 bases separating them. The CDR3 sequence is 15 residues long. The CDR3 sequence: CASSVAGRGQETQYF. The CDR3 DNA sequence: TGTGCCAGCAGCGTTGCCGGGCGCGGCCAAGAGACCCAGTACTTC. Filled out from reference TRBV7-9 and TRBJ2-5, the complete variable domain reads DTGVSQNPRHKITKRGQNVTFRCDPISEHNRLYWYRQTLGQGPEFLTYFQNEAQLEKSRLLSDRFSAERPKGSFSTLEIQRTEQGDSAMYLCASSVAGRGQETQYFGPGTRLLVL.

The J gene is TRBJ2-2, the V gene TRBV7-3; D is ambiguous. The CDR3 totals 12 residues. In germline, CDR1 is SGHTA, CDR2 FQGTGA. V shed 3 bases and J shed 9 bases, with 8 bases lying between them. Here the CDR3 reads CASSLSRRELFF. Here the CDR3 DNA reads TGTGCCAGCAGCTTGTCCCGCCGGGAGCTGTTTTTT. The full variable domain, completed using reference TRBV7-3 and TRBJ2-2, is GAGVSQTPSNKVTEKGKYVELRCDPISGHTALYWYRQSLGQGPEFLIYFQGTGAADDSGLPNDRFFAVRPEGSVSTLKIQRTERGDSAVYLCASSLSRRELFFGEGSRLTVL.

V gene TRBV7-9 combines with J gene TRBJ1-4; 7 bases match TRBD1. This CDR3 is built from 15 residues. CDR1 and CDR2 from the germline V gene are SEHNR and FQNEAQ (reference sequence). V lost 5 bases and J lost 4; bases outside the gene matches: 7. CDR3 sequence (DNA): TGTGCCAGCAGCCCAGGGGGTAAAGATAATGAAAAACTGTTTTTT. Translation: CASSPGGKDNEKLFF.

The chain links TRBV12-3 or TRBV12-4 to TRBJ1-2; D may be TRBD1 (6 bases). Deletions cut 3 bases from V and 7 bases from J, with 15 bases between. The CDR3 totals 14 residues. The CDR3 DNA reads TGTGCCAGCAGTTTGACACGGGGGCATACTGGCTACACCTTC. Its translation is CASSLTRGHTGYTF.

Concerning this clonotype itself: One junction end disagrees with the germline gene, perhaps due to a read error. This chain uses TRBV13 with TRBJ1-2; D is uncertain. Germline-derived CDR1 and CDR2 are PRHDT and FYEKMQ (reference sequence). The CDR3 consists of 18 residues. CDR3 loop: CASSQRYNPSLQNYGYTF. The CDR3 DNA reads as TGCGCCAGCAGCCAACGATACAACCCATCCCTCCAAAACTATGGCTACACCTTC. Supplemented by reference TRBV13 and TRBJ1-2, the full variable domain reads AAGVIQSPRHLIKEKRETATLKCYPIPRHDTVYWYQQGPGQDPQFLISFYEKMQSDKGSIPDRFSAQQFSDYHSELNMSSLELGDSALYFCASSQRYNPSLQNYGYTFGSGTRLTVV.

The chain links TRBV19 to TRBJ1-2; D is undetermined. This CDR3 has 14 amino acids. Germline CDR1 is LNHDA and CDR2 is SQIVND (reference sequence). Trimming pared 10 bases from V and 8 bases from J, leaving 23 bases between. The CDR3 reads CATAVGSQIGGYTF. The DNA of the CDR3 is TGTGCCACCGCGGTGGGCAGCCAAATCGGGGGCTACACCTTC.